This T cell receptor beta chain is from a study of post-analysis software for immune sequencing data. The overall study: Disease courses included relapsing-remitting, secondary progressive and progressive-relapsing multiple sclerosis.

Notes on the study in general: Controls had lower frequencies than patients of 4 or 5 TRBV segments, which included TRBV5-6, TRBV5-1 and TRBV20-1. The normalized Chao1 diversity of multiple sclerosis patients was significantly lower than that of controls. Strong co-clustering by F measure linked samples that shared a preparation batch.

Trimming stripped 1 base from V and 6 bases from J, with 10 bases between. This CDR3 contains 15 residues. CDR1 and CDR2 from the germline V gene are MGHRA and YSYEKL. Unique molecular identifiers were present in the TCR beta cDNA libraries. Roughly 500,000 cDNA molecules were obtained per 1 to 10 million input T cells. From the PCR reads, TCRdb called clonotypes with MiXCR, one entry per CDR3 protein. Of some 890,000 distinct CDR3 sequences in the sample, 53% were seen once. Concerning this clonotype itself: Its antigen is unknown.

The sample comprised blood. The chain uses TRBV4-1 and TRBJ1-6, with no clear D. The sequence was collected from a girl between 5 and 17 years old with multiple sclerosis. The CDR3 is CASSQGLRFNSPLHF. CDR3 in DNA: TGCGCCAGCAGCCAAGGTCTAAGGTTTAATTCACCCCTCCACTTT.